This TCR beta chain was recorded in a study of vaccination effects on CD4 cells after COVID-19. Study in general: Prior to sequencing, the ViraFEST assay stimulated PBMC with viral peptide pools, which expanded the antigen-specific CD4+ T cells.

For this clone: Antigen: not known.

Method: immunoSEQ multiplex PCR; TCRdb's copy keeps in-frame clones and lacks some. The sample carries tens of thousands of clones, around 67% recorded once. The authors isolated CD4+ T cells after 10 days of culture. This receptor was identified in a human donor who received a COVID-19 vaccine. The input for sequencing was CD4+ T cells from PBMCs cultured without peptide, taken before COVID-19 vaccination.

The DNA for the CDR3 is TGTGCCAGCAGCCTCCGGGCGGGGTTCGAGGAGCAGTTCTTC. It codes for CASSLRAGFEEQFF. V gene TRBV14 combines with J gene TRBJ2-1; weak D call: TRBD2 (6 bases). Trimming pared 4 bases from V and 10 bases from J, leaving 17 bases between. CDR1 SGHDN and CDR2 FVKESK come from the germline V gene. This CDR3 contains 14 residues.